This T cell receptor beta chain is drawn from a study of post-analysis software for immune sequencing data. Findings and caveats of the study: The F measure placed samples prepared in the same batch into strongly shared clusters. Included in a set of roughly five TRBV segments more frequent in patients than controls were TRBV5-6, TRBV5-1 and TRBV20-1.

Trimming shortened V by 2 bases and J by 2 bases, and 16 bases separated the two germline ends. The germline V gene has CDR1 DFQATT and CDR2 SNEGSKA (reference sequence). The CDR3 sequence is 16 residues long. This clonotype has a count of ten or more. Its antigen is still unknown. TCR beta cDNA libraries had unique molecular identifiers. Once about 0.85 to 11 million T cells were used, some 500,000 cDNA molecules resulted. TCRdb re-called the PCR reads through MiXCR, storing one row per CDR3 protein. The sample holds around 200,000 distinct CDR3 sequences, approximately 29% seen once. The rearrangement uses TRBV20-1 and TRBJ2-1; no firm D call. This clonotype was sampled from a girl under 18 with multiple sclerosis. The source material was blood. CDR3 in amino acids: CSARPQTAGPYNEQFF. DNA for the CDR3: TGCAGTGCTAGACCCCAGACGGCCGGACCCTACAATGAGCAGTTCTTC.